Listed below are T cell receptor beta chains from one sample, sequenced in a study of blood T cell repertoires in COVID-19. Sequencing was performed with immunoSEQ multiplex PCR; in TCRdb, only in-frame clones are kept and a portion is missing. The sample has tens of thousands of clones, roughly 77% seen once. Input material: peripheral blood. These receptors all stem from a human donor in a cohort sampled during active COVID-19. The CDR3 runs from the conserved cysteine through the conserved F or W. A D gene is named only where the DNA matches it firmly. A row's size may be missing; if present it is once, few, many or a size class.

clone_size,j_call,d_call,v_call,cdr3_nt,cdr3_aa
.,TRBJ2-2,TRBD2,TRBV7-2,TGTGCCAGCAGCACGACTAGCGGTAACGGGGAGCTGTTTTTT,CASSTTSGNGELFF
.,TRBJ1-5,.,TRBV6-1,TGTGCCAGCAGTGAAATGGCCTTCAGAGAGGGTCAGCCCCAGCATTTT,CASSEMAFREGQPQHF
.,TRBJ1-2,TRBD1,TRBV5-1,TGCGCCAGCACCTTAAAGACAGGGGACGACTATGGCTACACCTTC,CASTLKTGDDYGYTF
.,TRBJ2-3,.,TRBV5-1,TGCGCCAGCAGCTTGGAAGGTGCATTAGCTCCAGATACGCAGTATTTT,CASSLEGALAPDTQYF
.,TRBJ2-3,TRBD1,TRBV6-6,TGTGCCAGCAGCGCCGGGACAGGGGGTATAACAGATACGCAGTATTTT,CASSAGTGGITDTQYF
.,TRBJ2-7,.,TRBV11-2,TGTGCCAGCAGACCAGATGGTTACGAGCAGTACTTC,CASRPDGYEQYF
.,TRBJ1-2,TRBD1,TRBV6-6,TGTGCCAGCAGTTCCGCGACAGGGGCCAACTATGGCTACACCTTC,CASSSATGANYGYTF
few,TRBJ2-7,.,TRBV9,TGTGCCAGCAGCGTAGATAACAGGGTAAACGAGCAGTACTTC,CASSVDNRVNEQYF
many,TRBJ1-2,.,TRBV5-1,TGCGCCAGCAGCTTAGGGGGGGAGAACTATGGCTACACCTTC,CASSLGGENYGYTF
few,TRBJ1-6,TRBD1,TRBV4-3,TGCGCCAGCAGCCAAGAAAGACAGGGGGTCATCAATAATTCACCCCTCCACTTT,CASSQERQGVINNSPLHF
.,TRBJ2-3,.,TRBV11-2,TGTGCCAGCAGCCACACAGATACGCAGTATTTT,CASSHTDTQYF
.,TRBJ2-2,.,TRBV28,TGTGCCAGCAGTATCACAGGAGTGGGCACCGGGGAGCTGTTTTTT,CASSITGVGTGELFF
.,TRBJ2-7,.,TRBV6-5,TGTGCCAGCAAGAGCGGGTCCTACGAGCAGTACTTC,CASKSGSYEQYF
.,TRBJ2-1,TRBD2,TRBV7-3,TGTGCCAGCAGCTTATCAGCGGGGGCTTACAATGAGCAGTTCTTC,CASSLSAGAYNEQFF
.,TRBJ1-2,TRBD1,TRBV28,TGTGCCAGCAGTTTATCGGGCGGACAGGGGGCAGCGTGGGGCTACACCTTC,CASSLSGGQGAAWGYTF
.,TRBJ1-4,TRBD1,TRBV19,TGTGCCAGTAGTATAGCCGGACAGGGGAGGACTAATGAAAAACTGTTTTTT,CASSIAGQGRTNEKLFF
.,TRBJ1-5,.,TRBV5-1,TGCGCCAGCAGCTTACTCGGGAAGGATCAGCCCCAGCATTTT,CASSLLGKDQPQHF
.,TRBJ1-2,.,TRBV27,TGTGCCAGCACCCTCCGCCCGGGGTTGAACTATGGCTACACCTTC,CASTLRPGLNYGYTF
.,TRBJ2-5,TRBD2,TRBV6-5,TGTGCCAGCTTAGCGGGGGGGCAAGAGACCCAGTACTTC,CASLAGGQETQYF
few,TRBJ1-5,.,TRBV5-8,TGTGCCAGCACCAGAGGTTTCAATCAGCCCCAGCATTTT,CASTRGFNQPQHF
.,TRBJ2-2,TRBD1,TRBV18,TGTGCCAGCTCACCGCGGACAGGGCTGAACACCGGGGAGCTGTTTTTT,CASSPRTGLNTGELFF
.,TRBJ2-2,.,TRBV9,TGTGCCAGCAGCGTAGCTACGTTTGGGCCGGGATTTGATGGTGCCGGGGAGCTGTTTTTT,CASSVATFGPGFDGAGELFF
once,TRBJ2-7,TRBD1,TRBV27,TGTGCCAGCAGAAAAGACAGGGTAGCCCACGAGCAGTACTTC,CASRKDRVAHEQYF
.,TRBJ1-2,TRBD1,TRBV18,TGTGCCAGCTCACAGGGACAGAGTACAAACTATGGCTACACCTTC,CASSQGQSTNYGYTF
.,TRBJ1-4,.,TRBV28,TGTGCCAGCAGTTTTCGCTATAATGAAAAACTGTTTTTT,CASSFRYNEKLFF
.,TRBJ2-2,TRBD1,TRBV7-3,TGTGCCAGCAGCTGGACAGGGGGAGACGGGGAGCTGTTTTTT,CASSWTGGDGELFF
.,TRBJ2-3,.,TRBV5-8,TGTGCCAGCAGCTTGGATGAGGGCCCAGATACGCAGTATTTT,CASSLDEGPDTQYF
.,TRBJ2-2,.,TRBV10-1,TGCGCCAGCAGTGAACGGGACACCGGGGAGCTGTTTTTT,CASSERDTGELFF
.,TRBJ1-2,.,TRBV7-9,TGTGCCAGCAGCTTAGCACAGTTGGGCTACACCTTC,CASSLAQLGYTF
.,TRBJ2-2,TRBD1,TRBV5-1,TGCGCCAGCAGTCCCTTCGGACAGGGGGCGCCTCCCGGGGAGCTGTTTTTT,CASSPFGQGAPPGELFF
few,TRBJ2-2,TRBD2,TRBV6-1,TGTGCCAGCAGTTCCGGGACTAGCGGGAAGCTGTTTTTT,CASSSGTSGKLFF
few,TRBJ1-1,.,TRBV6-5,TGTGCCAGCAGTTACTCGTCCAAGGGGACTGGAGCTTTCTTT,CASSYSSKGTGAFF